This is a list of T cell receptor beta chains from one sample in a study of T-cell memory formation after mild COVID-19. TCRdb reanalysed the 5' RACE reads using MiXCR and keeps one entry per CDR3 protein. The sample has around 500,000 distinct CDR3 sequences, 18% seen once. Material: PBMCs or a T cell subset sorted from them (not recorded which). The receptors shown here come from an adult woman who had mild COVID-19 (a few samples of this study predate the infection). Cell type and time point are not known. Each CDR3 is given with its conserved first and last residue. Fields, in order: clone size, V gene, J gene, D gene, CDR3 DNA, CDR3 protein. A D gene is named only where the DNA matches it firmly. Rows may omit the clone size; those that give it use once, few, many or a size class.

.	TRBV5-1	TRBJ2-3	.	TGCGCCAGCAGCTTGGTTGGATCGGGGGGCCCCACAGATACGCAGTATTTT	CASSLVGSGGPTDTQYF
.	TRBV11-2	TRBJ1-1	.	TGTGCCAGCAGCTTTCCCATCGGCGCCCCGGGAGGTTACACTGAAGCTTTCTTT	CASSFPIGAPGGYTEAFF
.	TRBV6-5	TRBJ2-7	.	TGTGCCAGCAGTTACACGAGGGGGGCCTACGAGCAGTACTTC	CASSYTRGAYEQYF
few	TRBV7-2	TRBJ2-1	TRBD2	TGTGCCAGCAGCCTCACTAGCGGGAGTGCCGTGAACAATGAGCAGTTCTTC	CASSLTSGSAVNNEQFF
.	TRBV7-3	TRBJ2-5	TRBD2	TGTGCCAGCAGCGCCCAACTAGCGGGGGGCCAAGAGACCCAGTACTTC	CASSAQLAGGQETQYF
many	TRBV4-1	TRBJ1-2	.	TGCGCCAGCAGCCAAGATACGGGGGGCTATGGCTACACCTTC	CASSQDTGGYGYTF
.	TRBV29-1	TRBJ2-1	TRBD2	TGCAGCGTCCGTGGGACTAGCGAGGAATACAATGAGCAGTTCTTC	CSVRGTSEEYNEQFF
.	TRBV20-1	TRBJ2-3	TRBD2	TGCAGTGCTGCGGGGGGTCCTAGCGGGAGTTCAGATACGCAGTATTTT	CSAAGGPSGSSDTQYF
.	TRBV20-1	TRBJ2-7	.	TGCAGTGCTAGAGACGGAACCTACGAGCAGTACTTC	CSARDGTYEQYF
.	TRBV20-1	TRBJ2-7	.	TGCAGTGCTAGCGCGGTACAGTGGATAGGTGAGCAGTACTTC	CSASAVQWIGEQYF
.	TRBV9	TRBJ1-2	.	TGTGCCAGTCGAGGGGGGGTGAATGGCTACACCTTC	CASRGGVNGYTF
.	TRBV7-9	TRBJ2-7	TRBD2	TGTGCCAGCAGCCTCCATCCAGGACGGGAGGGCGGCGAGCAGTACTTC	CASSLHPGREGGEQYF
.	TRBV19	TRBJ1-1	TRBD1	TGTGCCAGTAGCAACTACGCCGGGACAGTGAACACTGAAGCTTTCTTT	CASSNYAGTVNTEAFF
.	TRBV30	TRBJ1-5	.	TGTGCCTGGAGTGCAGGGGTTGGCCAGCCCCAGCATTTT	CAWSAGVGQPQHF
.	TRBV5-6	TRBJ2-3	.	TGTGCCAGCAGCTTCATCCAGGGGCTTGGAGATACGCAGTATTTT	CASSFIQGLGDTQYF
.	TRBV9	TRBJ2-7	TRBD2	TGTGCCAGCAGCGTTGGGACTAGCGGGAGTATCGACTACGAGCAGTACTTC	CASSVGTSGSIDYEQYF
.	TRBV7-2	TRBJ1-1	.	TGTGCCAGCAGCTTAGGGGAGTCCACTGAAGCTTTCTTT	CASSLGESTEAFF
many	TRBV6-2/TRBV6-3	TRBJ2-2	.	TGTGCCAGCAGAATAAGTCCGGTGACCGGGGAGCTGTTTTTT	CASRISPVTGELFF
.	TRBV7-2	TRBJ2-5	.	TGTGCCAGCAGCTTAGTGATTCGGGAAGAGACCCAGTACTTC	CASSLVIREETQYF
few	TRBV10-3	TRBJ2-2	TRBD1	TGTGCCATCAGTGAGTCTCCGGGACAGGGGGCATCCGGGGAGCTGTTTTTT	CAISESPGQGASGELFF
few	TRBV7-9	TRBJ1-1	TRBD1	TGTGCCAGCAGCCCGGACAGGGGTGTTCCTGAAGCTTTCTTT	CASSPDRGVPEAFF
.	TRBV5-1	TRBJ1-2	.	TGCGCCAGCAGCCCCGCCGAGAACTATGGCTACACCTTC	CASSPAENYGYTF